Sequencing of this T cell receptor (beta chain) was carried out in a study of cytomegalovirus exposure and HLA in healthy donors. Primers for the PCR totalled 60 Vbeta and 13 Jbeta. TCRdb's copy holds only in-frame clones and misses some; the assay was immunoSEQ multiplex PCR. The sample lists 270,000 or so clones, 75% to 90% occurring once. Trimming at V came to 3 bases and at J to 8 bases, leaving 12 bases not matched to a gene. The CDR3 extends over 16 amino acids. Germline CDR1 is SGHDN and CDR2 is FVKESK. The specimen sequenced was PBMCs. The rearrangement links TRBV14 to TRBJ2-1, with 8 bases that match TRBD2. This TCR was sampled from a man in his forties in good health and CMV-seropositive. This CDR3 is CASSHSGRALGDEQFF. The CDR3 DNA follows: TGTGCCAGCAGCCATTCCGGGAGGGCCCTCGGCGATGAGCAGTTCTTC. Variable domain in full (rest from reference TRBV14 and TRBJ2-1): EAGVTQFPSHSVIEKGQTVTLRCDPISGHDNLYWYRRVMGKEIKFLLHFVKESKQDESGMPNNRFLAERTGGTYSTLKVQPAELEDSGVYFCASSHSGRALGDEQFFGPGTRLTVL.